This T cell receptor beta chain was sequenced in a study of blood T cell repertoires in COVID-19. Study-wide context: The United States, Italy and Spain supplied acute and convalescent COVID-19 samples.

Enrolled during active infection, Seattle patients were then followed longitudinally. Germline V lookup: CDR1 SGHDN, CDR2 FVKESK. The CDR3 sequence is 13 residues long. V was cut by 1 base and J by 4 bases, with 7 bases left in between. Assay: immunoSEQ multiplex PCR; the TCRdb copy retains only in-frame clones and omits some. The table has more than 300,000 clones, 85% to 90% seen once. The specimen was peripheral blood. The rearrangement joins TRBV14 to TRBJ1-2; D not resolved. This TCR derives from a woman in her 70s with COVID-19, enrolled during active disease. CDR3 sequence: CASSQGPLYGYTF. Here the CDR3 DNA reads TGTGCCAGCAGCCAAGGTCCACTCTATGGCTACACCTTC.